This T cell receptor (beta chain) was sequenced for a study of a mutant IDH1 vaccine in newly diagnosed glioma. Regarding time point: week 35, safety follow-up. A 20-mer mutant IDH1 peptide at 300 ug was injected subcutaneously with topical imiquimod. Donors' newly diagnosed IDH1-mutant WHO grade 3 or 4 astrocytomas lacked nuclear ATRX. Assay used: immunoSEQ multiplex PCR; TCRdb lists only in-frame clones, some missing. The sample holds some 31,000 clones, under 85% seen once. Comment on this clone: Its antigen is not identified.

General study findings and limits: The vaccine induced immune responses, and these occurred in roughly 93% of patients.

The V end lost 6 bases, the J end lost 4 bases, and 18 bases lay between the germline ends. The CDR3 is 15 residues long. Germline CDR1 and CDR2: MDHEN and SYDVKM. The source material was PBMCs, sampled from a glioma patient whose treatment included an IDH1 peptide vaccine. This TCR was sampled from a woman aged 25 to 45 with glioma. Some clones in this sample may be carry-over from other donors' samples. The chain uses TRBV28 and TRBJ1-2; D ambiguous. The CDR3 spells CASSLTPDRSYGYTF. CDR3 nucleotides: TGTGCCAGCAGCCTCACCCCAGACCGCTCCTATGGCTACACCTTC.